These 3 T cell receptor beta chains were sequenced from one sample in a study of a mutant IDH1 vaccine in newly diagnosed glioma (TCRdb year 2021). The library was obtained by the immunoSEQ multiplex PCR assay. Entries here come from immuneACCESS through TCRdb and include only in-frame sequences with V and J called. Some clones fail to appear in such tables; in the studies checked, an unresolved V gene covers under half of the shortfall, and the cause of the remainder is unknown. Recorded for this sample are tens of thousands of clones; roughly 91% of them occurred a single time. Roughly 0.56% of the sample comes from the top ten. The sample's time point, from its label and the paper: week 5, during vaccination. Every vaccine dose consisted of 300 ug of a 20-mer mutant IDH1 peptide in Montanide, administered subcutaneously together with topical imiquimod. Their specific antigens are unknown. Sequencing was performed on PBMCs, taken from a glioma patient whose treatment included an IDH1 peptide vaccine. These receptors all come from a woman aged 45-65 years with glioma.

The rearrangement joins TRBV28 to TRBJ2-7; D perhaps matches TRBD1 (5 bases). The CDR3 contains 12 residues. Germline values: CDR1 MDHEN, CDR2 SYDVKM. The V end was cut by 7 bases, the J end by 7 bases, with 14 bases between. CDR3 bases: TGTGCCAGCAAGGGGTTATATCTGGAGCAGTACTTC. Amino acids: CASKGLYLEQYF.

The chain couples TRBV7-9 to TRBJ1-1, with D possibly TRBD1 on 5 matching bases. This CDR3 has 13 residues. V shed 6 bases and J shed 4 bases, with 12 bases lying between them. The germline V gene has CDR1 SEHNR and CDR2 FQNEAQ (reference sequence). In nucleotides, the CDR3 is TGTGCCAGCAGGCAAGGGGTTAGCACTGAAGCTTTCTTT. This translates into CASRQGVSTEAFF.

CDR3 amino acids: CASSVGGNTDTQYF. The DNA of the CDR3 is TGTGCCAGCAGCGTAGGCGGGAACACAGATACGCAGTATTTT. This chain links TRBV9 with TRBJ2-3; tentative D call: TRBD2 (6 bases). CDR1 and CDR2 from the germline V gene are SGDLS and YYNGEE. Trimming removed 0 bases from V and 2 bases from J, with 7 bases in between. The CDR3 spans 14 residues.